This T cell receptor (beta chain) comes out of a study of radiation and T cells in renal cell carcinoma. Background on the study: Nephrectomy followed 15 Gy stereotactic body radiation by 4 weeks.

J was trimmed by 2 bases and V by 3 bases; bases with no gene match: 17. Germline loops: CDR1 MNHNS, CDR2 SASEGT. CDR3 length equals 19 residues. The data were produced by immunoSEQ multiplex PCR, yet TCRdb's version contains in-frame clones alone and is incomplete. The table shows about 130,000 clones, with about four fifths occurring only once. Study-wide points: No pretreatment tumor biopsies were available for baseline clonotypes.

In regard to this clone: Its antigen is as yet unknown.

Time point in this sample: baseline pretreatment blood. Treatment meaning: 15 Gy SBRT to primary tumor, nephrectomy 4 weeks later. Serial blood draws occurred at baseline and 2 and 4 weeks post-SBRT. The sequence was collected from a woman in her sixties or seventies with renal cell carcinoma. This specimen consisted of blood, obtained from a patient whose treatment included radiotherapy and nephrectomy. The rearrangement uses TRBV6-1 and TRBJ1-1, with TRBD1 matching over 8 bases. The CDR3 here is CASSDLTTLDRVKNTEAFF. The CDR3 nucleotides read TGTGCCAGCAGTGACCTCACCACCCTGGACAGGGTAAAAAACACTGAAGCTTTCTTT.